The rows below give T cell receptor beta chains drawn from one sample of a study of blood T cells in healthy people across ages. TCRdb ran MiXCR on the 5' RACE reads and lists one entry per CDR3 protein. The table lists hundreds of thousands of distinct CDR3 sequences, about 42% of them singletons, with approximately 20% in the top ten. Sequenced material: blood. The receptors come from a man between 60 and 70 years old in good health. CDR3s include the opening cysteine and the closing phenylalanine or tryptophan. The order of the fields is J gene, clone size, V gene, D gene, CDR3 length, CDR3 protein, CDR3 DNA. The D gene is left open where the match is weak. Not every row has a clone size; where given, it reads once, few, many or a size class.

j_call: TRBJ2-3; clone_size: NA; v_call: TRBV6-1; d_call: NA; cdr3_length: 14; cdr3_aa: CASSNPGHTDTQYF; cdr3_nt: TGTGCCAGCAGCAACCCGGGACACACAGATACGCAGTATTTT
j_call: TRBJ1-5; clone_size: NA; v_call: TRBV6-1; d_call: NA; cdr3_length: 14; cdr3_aa: CASSALNSNQPQHF; cdr3_nt: TGTGCCAGCAGTGCGCTTAATAGCAATCAGCCCCAGCATTTT
j_call: TRBJ2-7; clone_size: few; v_call: TRBV15; d_call: NA; cdr3_length: 15; cdr3_aa: CATSRELHVSYEQYF; cdr3_nt: TGTGCCACCAGCAGAGAACTACATGTTTCCTACGAGCAGTACTTC
j_call: TRBJ1-5; clone_size: few; v_call: TRBV19; d_call: NA; cdr3_length: 17; cdr3_aa: CASSIIGMGKGNQPQHF; cdr3_nt: TGTGCCAGTAGTATAATCGGGATGGGAAAGGGGAATCAGCCCCAGCATTTT
j_call: TRBJ1-2; clone_size: NA; v_call: TRBV13; d_call: NA; cdr3_length: 12; cdr3_aa: CASRRANYGYTF; cdr3_nt: TGTGCCAGCAGGCGAGCTAACTATGGCTACACCTTC
j_call: TRBJ2-1; clone_size: NA; v_call: TRBV29-1; d_call: NA; cdr3_length: 12; cdr3_aa: CSVEVTYDEQFF; cdr3_nt: TGCAGCGTTGAAGTAACCTACGATGAGCAGTTCTTC
j_call: TRBJ2-1; clone_size: NA; v_call: TRBV6-2/TRBV6-3; d_call: NA; cdr3_length: 14; cdr3_aa: CASSYSALGETQFF; cdr3_nt: TGTGCCAGCAGTTACTCGGCCCTCGGAGAGACCCAGTTCTTC
j_call: TRBJ1-1; clone_size: NA; v_call: TRBV20-1; d_call: TRBD1; cdr3_length: 15; cdr3_aa: CSAIDRGFRNTEAFF; cdr3_nt: TGCAGTGCTATTGACAGGGGTTTTAGGAACACTGAAGCTTTCTTT
j_call: TRBJ1-1; clone_size: NA; v_call: TRBV14; d_call: TRBD1; cdr3_length: 15; cdr3_aa: CASSPRQGASYEAFF; cdr3_nt: TGTGCCAGCAGCCCGCGACAGGGGGCCAGTTATGAAGCTTTCTTT
j_call: TRBJ1-5; clone_size: NA; v_call: TRBV28; d_call: TRBD1; cdr3_length: 16; cdr3_aa: CASSLVVDRVRQPQHF; cdr3_nt: TGTGCCAGCAGTTTGGTTGTGGACAGGGTCCGTCAGCCCCAGCATTTT
j_call: TRBJ2-3; clone_size: NA; v_call: TRBV6-2/TRBV6-3; d_call: NA; cdr3_length: 14; cdr3_aa: CASRPTGSTDTQYF; cdr3_nt: TGTGCCAGCAGACCCACAGGGAGCACAGATACGCAGTATTTT
j_call: TRBJ2-7; clone_size: NA; v_call: TRBV5-1; d_call: TRBD1; cdr3_length: 12; cdr3_aa: CASSLGDRDLYF; cdr3_nt: TGCGCCAGCAGCTTGGGGGACAGGGATCTGTACTTC
j_call: TRBJ2-5; clone_size: NA; v_call: TRBV7-2; d_call: NA; cdr3_length: 15; cdr3_aa: CASSLGVATQETQYF; cdr3_nt: TGTGCCAGCAGCTTAGGGGTAGCAACCCAAGAGACCCAGTACTTC
j_call: TRBJ2-3; clone_size: few; v_call: TRBV13; d_call: TRBD2; cdr3_length: 13; cdr3_aa: CASSVAGADTQYF; cdr3_nt: TGTGCCAGCAGCGTAGCGGGGGCTGATACGCAGTATTTT
j_call: TRBJ2-1; clone_size: few; v_call: TRBV6-5; d_call: NA; cdr3_length: 15; cdr3_aa: CASRNRVGGRNEQFF; cdr3_nt: TGTGCCAGCAGGAACAGGGTAGGGGGTCGCAATGAGCAGTTCTTC
j_call: TRBJ1-1; clone_size: NA; v_call: TRBV7-9; d_call: NA; cdr3_length: 15; cdr3_aa: CASSARPGINTEAFF; cdr3_nt: TGTGCCAGCAGCGCCCGACCTGGGATTAACACTGAAGCTTTCTTT
j_call: TRBJ2-5; clone_size: NA; v_call: TRBV3-1; d_call: NA; cdr3_length: 14; cdr3_aa: CASSPLSGQETQYF; cdr3_nt: TGTGCCAGCAGCCCCCTGAGTGGTCAAGAGACCCAGTACTTC
j_call: TRBJ2-7; clone_size: NA; v_call: TRBV6-2/TRBV6-3; d_call: NA; cdr3_length: 15; cdr3_aa: CASSYSSPTVYEQYF; cdr3_nt: TGTGCCAGCAGTTACTCGAGCCCGACAGTTTACGAGCAGTACTTC
j_call: TRBJ1-6; clone_size: NA; v_call: TRBV9; d_call: NA; cdr3_length: 15; cdr3_aa: CASSVEGVNNSPLHF; cdr3_nt: TGTGCCAGCAGCGTCGAAGGAGTTAATAATTCACCCCTCCACTTT
j_call: TRBJ1-1; clone_size: NA; v_call: TRBV6-6; d_call: TRBD1; cdr3_length: 13; cdr3_aa: CASSSPTGAEAFF; cdr3_nt: TGTGCCAGCAGTTCTCCGACAGGGGCTGAAGCTTTCTTT
j_call: TRBJ1-5; clone_size: few; v_call: TRBV5-1; d_call: TRBD1; cdr3_length: 16; cdr3_aa: CASSAGSGTGNQPQHF; cdr3_nt: TGCGCCAGCAGCGCGGGATCCGGGACAGGCAATCAGCCCCAGCATTTT
j_call: TRBJ2-5; clone_size: few; v_call: TRBV7-7; d_call: TRBD2; cdr3_length: 16; cdr3_aa: CASSPGPLAGGETQYF; cdr3_nt: TGTGCCAGCAGCCCAGGTCCACTAGCGGGGGGTGAGACCCAGTACTTC
j_call: TRBJ2-1; clone_size: NA; v_call: TRBV14; d_call: TRBD2; cdr3_length: 13; cdr3_aa: CASSLAGGSEQFF; cdr3_nt: TGTGCCAGCAGTCTAGCGGGGGGGAGTGAGCAGTTCTTC
j_call: TRBJ2-3; clone_size: few; v_call: TRBV15; d_call: NA; cdr3_length: 16; cdr3_aa: CATSLAAIPSTDTQYF; cdr3_nt: TGTGCCACCAGCCTGGCGGCAATACCCAGCACAGATACGCAGTATTTT
j_call: TRBJ2-3; clone_size: few; v_call: TRBV28; d_call: TRBD1; cdr3_length: 12; cdr3_aa: CANGNPGTEQYF; cdr3_nt: TGTGCCAACGGTAACCCCGGGACAGAGCAGTATTTT
j_call: TRBJ2-3; clone_size: few; v_call: TRBV28; d_call: NA; cdr3_length: 16; cdr3_aa: CASRGLQPGWVDTQYF; cdr3_nt: TGTGCCAGCCGGGGGCTCCAGCCCGGTTGGGTAGATACGCAGTATTTT
j_call: TRBJ1-1; clone_size: NA; v_call: TRBV15; d_call: NA; cdr3_length: 15; cdr3_aa: CATSRETGFLAEAFF; cdr3_nt: TGTGCCACCAGCAGAGAAACAGGGTTTTTGGCTGAAGCTTTCTTT
j_call: TRBJ2-1; clone_size: few; v_call: TRBV7-9; d_call: NA; cdr3_length: 15; cdr3_aa: CASTDGGGYYNEQFF; cdr3_nt: TGTGCCAGCACCGATGGAGGGGGCTACTACAATGAGCAGTTCTTC
j_call: TRBJ1-1; clone_size: NA; v_call: TRBV7-9; d_call: TRBD1; cdr3_length: 13; cdr3_aa: CASSLQGSAEAFF; cdr3_nt: TGTGCCAGCAGCCTACAGGGGAGCGCTGAAGCTTTCTTT
j_call: TRBJ1-2; clone_size: many; v_call: TRBV12-3/TRBV12-4; d_call: NA; cdr3_length: 13; cdr3_aa: CASSPLGSYGYTF; cdr3_nt: TGTGCCAGCAGCCCCTTGGGCTCCTATGGCTACACCTTC
j_call: TRBJ2-1; clone_size: NA; v_call: TRBV3-1; d_call: TRBD2; cdr3_length: 16; cdr3_aa: CASSLKRTSGHNEQFF; cdr3_nt: TGTGCCAGCAGCCTAAAAAGGACTAGCGGCCACAATGAGCAGTTCTTC
j_call: TRBJ2-7; clone_size: NA; v_call: TRBV4-3; d_call: NA; cdr3_length: 15; cdr3_aa: CASSQERGGSYEQYF; cdr3_nt: TGCGCCAGCAGCCAAGAGAGAGGAGGGTCCTACGAGCAGTACTTC
j_call: TRBJ2-5; clone_size: NA; v_call: TRBV27; d_call: TRBD1; cdr3_length: 14; cdr3_aa: CASSRDRIQETQYF; cdr3_nt: TGTGCCAGCAGCAGGGACAGGATCCAAGAGACCCAGTACTTC
j_call: TRBJ2-1; clone_size: NA; v_call: TRBV9; d_call: NA; cdr3_length: 15; cdr3_aa: CASSPRVSSYNEQFF; cdr3_nt: TGTGCCAGCAGCCCTCGTGTAAGCTCCTACAATGAGCAGTTCTTC
j_call: TRBJ2-3; clone_size: NA; v_call: TRBV20-1; d_call: NA; cdr3_length: 13; cdr3_aa: CSASGEPADTQYF; cdr3_nt: TGCAGTGCATCGGGGGAGCCCGCAGATACGCAGTATTTT
j_call: TRBJ2-7; clone_size: NA; v_call: TRBV5-5; d_call: TRBD2; cdr3_length: 15; cdr3_aa: CASSRTLAGDYEQYF; cdr3_nt: TGTGCCAGCAGCCGAACCCTGGCGGGGGACTACGAGCAGTACTTC
j_call: TRBJ2-7; clone_size: NA; v_call: TRBV5-6; d_call: NA; cdr3_length: 16; cdr3_aa: CASSLGVTGVAYEQYF; cdr3_nt: TGTGCCAGCAGCTTAGGTGTCACGGGGGTAGCCTACGAGCAGTACTTC
j_call: TRBJ2-5; clone_size: few; v_call: TRBV30; d_call: NA; cdr3_length: 13; cdr3_aa: CAWSSGGWETQYF; cdr3_nt: TGTGCCTGGAGCAGCGGAGGATGGGAGACCCAGTACTTC
j_call: TRBJ2-1; clone_size: NA; v_call: TRBV4-3; d_call: TRBD2; cdr3_length: 15; cdr3_aa: CASSHGDYRSAEQFF; cdr3_nt: TGCGCCAGCAGCCACGGGGACTATAGGTCGGCTGAGCAGTTCTTC
j_call: TRBJ1-2; clone_size: few; v_call: TRBV29-1; d_call: TRBD1; cdr3_length: 13; cdr3_aa: CSVIGQGAVGYTF; cdr3_nt: TGCAGCGTTATAGGACAGGGGGCTGTTGGCTACACCTTC